Listed below are T cell receptor beta chains from one sample, sequenced in a study of beta chain features in type 1 diabetes. TCRdb's table, derived via immunoSEQ multiplex PCR, lists solely in-frame clones and lacks some. The repertoire consists of 300,000 to 450,000 clones, with roughly 12% occurring once and the leading ten covering around 0.02%. Sequenced input: naive CD4+ T cells from blood. Receptor source: a man younger than 30 in good health. CDR3s include the opening cysteine and the closing phenylalanine or tryptophan. The order of the fields is V gene, clone size, J gene, D gene, CDR3 protein, CDR3 DNA. A D gene is named only where the DNA matches it firmly. For some rows the clone size is stated as once, few or many, or as a class when expanded; others skip it.

v_call: TRBV5-4; clone_size: few; j_call: TRBJ1-2; d_call: TRBD1; cdr3_aa: CASSPGQGLYGYTF; cdr3_nt: TGTGCCAGCAGCCCGGGACAGGGGCTCTATGGCTACACCTTC
v_call: TRBV2; clone_size: few; j_call: TRBJ2-7; d_call: TRBD1; cdr3_aa: CASSSDRGRYEQYF; cdr3_nt: TGTGCCAGCAGTTCCGACAGGGGGCGATACGAGCAGTACTTC
v_call: TRBV6-5; clone_size: .; j_call: TRBJ2-7; d_call: .; cdr3_aa: CASSSTPRGVQYF; cdr3_nt: TGTGCCAGCAGTTCCACCCCCAGGGGAGTGCAGTACTTC
v_call: TRBV7-2; clone_size: few; j_call: TRBJ2-3; d_call: .; cdr3_aa: CASSSSSDSSTDTQYF; cdr3_nt: TGTGCCAGCAGCTCCAGTAGCGATTCTAGCACAGATACGCAGTATTTT
v_call: TRBV19; clone_size: .; j_call: TRBJ2-6; d_call: .; cdr3_aa: CASSMTEIGANVLTF; cdr3_nt: TGTGCCAGTAGTATGACAGAGATCGGGGCCAACGTCCTGACTTTC
v_call: TRBV7-9; clone_size: .; j_call: TRBJ1-1; d_call: TRBD1; cdr3_aa: CASSSYRGRGEAFF; cdr3_nt: TGTGCCAGCAGCTCCTACAGGGGCAGAGGTGAAGCTTTCTTT
v_call: TRBV5-4; clone_size: .; j_call: TRBJ2-1; d_call: TRBD1; cdr3_aa: CASSRGQTYNEQFF; cdr3_nt: TGTGCCAGCAGCAGGGGGCAAACCTACAATGAGCAGTTCTTC
v_call: TRBV4-1; clone_size: few; j_call: TRBJ2-1; d_call: .; cdr3_aa: CASSQVGSRGQFF; cdr3_nt: TGCGCCAGCAGCCAAGTAGGTTCACGAGGGCAGTTCTTC
v_call: TRBV7-3; clone_size: .; j_call: TRBJ1-1; d_call: .; cdr3_aa: CASSFGGSMNTEAFF; cdr3_nt: TGTGCCAGCAGCTTCGGCGGGTCCATGAACACTGAAGCTTTCTTT
v_call: TRBV10-3; clone_size: once; j_call: TRBJ2-1; d_call: TRBD2; cdr3_aa: CAISEARLANEQFF; cdr3_nt: TGTGCCATCAGTGAGGCCCGACTAGCCAATGAGCAGTTCTTC
v_call: TRBV5-6; clone_size: once; j_call: TRBJ1-5; d_call: .; cdr3_aa: CASSLRLARNQPQHF; cdr3_nt: TGTGCCAGCAGCTTACGTCTGGCTCGCAATCAGCCCCAGCATTTT
v_call: TRBV18; clone_size: .; j_call: TRBJ1-5; d_call: TRBD1; cdr3_aa: CASSPLTGNQPQHF; cdr3_nt: TGTGCCAGCTCACCGTTGACAGGGAATCAGCCCCAGCATTTT
v_call: TRBV9; clone_size: few; j_call: TRBJ2-7; d_call: .; cdr3_aa: CASSLGTLSYEQYF; cdr3_nt: TGTGCCAGCAGCCTCGGGACTCTCTCCTACGAGCAGTACTTC
v_call: TRBV13; clone_size: few; j_call: TRBJ1-1; d_call: TRBD1; cdr3_aa: CASSLDRVIGEAFF; cdr3_nt: TGTGCCAGCAGCTTGGACAGGGTTATAGGTGAAGCTTTCTTT
v_call: TRBV4-1; clone_size: .; j_call: TRBJ2-3; d_call: .; cdr3_aa: CASSLRGERSSLNTQYF; cdr3_nt: TGCGCCAGCAGCCTGCGCGGGGAGCGATCGAGTCTGAATACGCAGTATTTT
v_call: TRBV5-4; clone_size: .; j_call: TRBJ2-5; d_call: .; cdr3_aa: CASSHGWSGAGETQYF; cdr3_nt: TGTGCCAGCAGCCATGGGTGGTCAGGGGCAGGAGAGACCCAGTACTTC
v_call: TRBV7-9; clone_size: few; j_call: TRBJ2-5; d_call: .; cdr3_aa: CASSAQETQYF; cdr3_nt: TGTGCCAGCAGCGCGCAAGAGACCCAGTACTTC
v_call: TRBV10-3; clone_size: .; j_call: TRBJ2-7; d_call: TRBD2; cdr3_aa: CAIRLTSGPYEQYF; cdr3_nt: TGTGCCATCAGGTTGACTAGCGGACCGTACGAGCAGTACTTC
v_call: TRBV18; clone_size: few; j_call: TRBJ2-6; d_call: .; cdr3_aa: CASSRLTGISSGANVLTF; cdr3_nt: TGTGCCAGCTCACGCCTAACAGGGATTAGCTCTGGGGCCAACGTCCTGACTTTC
v_call: TRBV5-1; clone_size: few; j_call: TRBJ1-6; d_call: TRBD1; cdr3_aa: CASSSGQGVSSPLHF; cdr3_nt: TGCGCCAGCAGCTCGGGGCAGGGGGTGAGTTCACCCCTCCACTTT
v_call: TRBV28; clone_size: few; j_call: TRBJ2-1; d_call: .; cdr3_aa: CASSAGIWEQFF; cdr3_nt: TGTGCCAGCAGTGCGGGGATTTGGGAGCAGTTCTTC
v_call: TRBV7-2; clone_size: .; j_call: TRBJ2-1; d_call: TRBD2; cdr3_aa: CASSLVGTSLSEQFF; cdr3_nt: TGTGCCAGCAGCTTAGTAGGGACTAGCTTGTCTGAGCAGTTCTTC
v_call: TRBV5-4; clone_size: .; j_call: TRBJ2-6; d_call: .; cdr3_aa: CASRPPGNSGANVLTF; cdr3_nt: TGTGCCAGCAGGCCACCAGGGAACTCTGGGGCCAACGTCCTGACTTTC
v_call: TRBV28; clone_size: few; j_call: TRBJ2-1; d_call: TRBD1; cdr3_aa: CASRLTTGVQQFF; cdr3_nt: TGTGCCAGCAGACTTACCACAGGGGTGCAGCAGTTCTTC
v_call: TRBV7-3; clone_size: few; j_call: TRBJ2-3; d_call: TRBD2; cdr3_aa: CASSPSGAYTDTQYF; cdr3_nt: TGTGCCAGCAGCCCGAGCGGGGCATACACAGATACGCAGTATTTT
v_call: TRBV5-4; clone_size: .; j_call: TRBJ1-2; d_call: TRBD1; cdr3_aa: CASRADRDFHGYTF; cdr3_nt: TGTGCCAGCAGAGCGGACAGGGACTTCCATGGCTACACCTTC
v_call: TRBV7-6; clone_size: few; j_call: TRBJ1-2; d_call: TRBD1; cdr3_aa: CASSPISGGAGYGYTF; cdr3_nt: TGTGCCAGCAGTCCTATTTCAGGGGGCGCGGGCTATGGCTACACCTTC
v_call: TRBV10-3; clone_size: .; j_call: TRBJ2-1; d_call: .; cdr3_aa: CAISDSRGNEQFF; cdr3_nt: TGTGCCATCAGTGATAGTCGGGGCAATGAGCAGTTCTTC
v_call: TRBV6-6; clone_size: .; j_call: TRBJ2-3; d_call: .; cdr3_aa: CASSRSPDTQYF; cdr3_nt: TGTGCCAGCAGCCGTAGCCCCGATACGCAGTATTTT
v_call: TRBV7-2; clone_size: .; j_call: TRBJ2-7; d_call: TRBD1; cdr3_aa: CASSLFGTAYEQYF; cdr3_nt: TGTGCCAGCAGCTTGTTCGGGACAGCCTACGAGCAGTACTTC
v_call: TRBV7-6; clone_size: .; j_call: TRBJ2-2; d_call: .; cdr3_aa: CASSPRYGITDTGELFF; cdr3_nt: TGTGCCAGCAGCCCCCGTTATGGAATAACAGACACCGGGGAGCTGTTTTTT
v_call: TRBV27; clone_size: .; j_call: TRBJ2-1; d_call: TRBD2; cdr3_aa: CASFPVGGGSNEQFF; cdr3_nt: TGTGCCAGCTTCCCGGTTGGCGGGGGGTCCAATGAGCAGTTCTTC
v_call: TRBV7-2; clone_size: few; j_call: TRBJ2-5; d_call: .; cdr3_aa: CASSSPTRDSPYQETQYF; cdr3_nt: TGTGCCAGCAGCTCGCCGACTCGGGACTCTCCGTACCAAGAGACCCAGTACTTC
v_call: TRBV30; clone_size: .; j_call: TRBJ1-5; d_call: TRBD1; cdr3_aa: CACQSTGSNQPQHF; cdr3_nt: TGTGCCTGCCAATCGACAGGGAGCAATCAGCCCCAGCATTTT
v_call: TRBV30; clone_size: .; j_call: TRBJ2-7; d_call: .; cdr3_aa: CAWMVESGYEQYF; cdr3_nt: TGTGCCTGGATGGTAGAATCTGGCTACGAGCAGTACTTC
v_call: TRBV30; clone_size: .; j_call: TRBJ1-1; d_call: .; cdr3_aa: CAWELRKNTEAFF; cdr3_nt: TGTGCCTGGGAACTTCGAAAAAACACTGAAGCTTTCTTT
v_call: TRBV28; clone_size: .; j_call: TRBJ2-7; d_call: .; cdr3_aa: CASSLARVYYEQYF; cdr3_nt: TGTGCCAGCAGTTTAGCCAGGGTGTATTACGAGCAGTACTTC
v_call: TRBV6-4; clone_size: .; j_call: TRBJ2-2; d_call: TRBD2; cdr3_aa: CASSRLAANTGELFF; cdr3_nt: TGTGCCAGCAGTCGACTAGCGGCGAACACCGGGGAGCTGTTTTTT
v_call: TRBV7-2; clone_size: .; j_call: TRBJ2-1; d_call: .; cdr3_aa: CASSSRTATYNEQFF; cdr3_nt: TGTGCCAGCAGCTCACGGACAGCCACCTACAATGAGCAGTTCTTC
v_call: TRBV11-2; clone_size: few; j_call: TRBJ2-7; d_call: TRBD1; cdr3_aa: CASSFRGDRGGYEQYF; cdr3_nt: TGTGCCAGCAGCTTTCGGGGGGACAGGGGTGGCTACGAGCAGTACTTC
v_call: TRBV4-3; clone_size: .; j_call: TRBJ2-5; d_call: TRBD1; cdr3_aa: CASSQENRGETQYF; cdr3_nt: TGCGCCAGCAGCCAAGAAAACAGGGGTGAGACCCAGTACTTC
v_call: TRBV13; clone_size: .; j_call: TRBJ1-6; d_call: .; cdr3_aa: CASSTPQGRSPLHF; cdr3_nt: TGTGCCAGCAGCACCCCGCAGGGCCGTTCACCCCTCCACTTT
v_call: TRBV28; clone_size: .; j_call: TRBJ2-1; d_call: TRBD1; cdr3_aa: CASSLLVQGVLEQFF; cdr3_nt: TGTGCCAGCAGTTTATTGGTACAGGGGGTATTAGAGCAGTTCTTC
v_call: TRBV29-1; clone_size: few; j_call: TRBJ2-2; d_call: TRBD1; cdr3_aa: CSVARGFTGELFF; cdr3_nt: TGCAGCGTTGCCAGGGGGTTCACCGGGGAGCTGTTTTTT
v_call: TRBV10-3; clone_size: .; j_call: TRBJ2-7; d_call: TRBD1; cdr3_aa: CAISGTGRNEQYF; cdr3_nt: TGTGCCATCAGTGGGACAGGGCGTAACGAGCAGTACTTC
v_call: TRBV11-3; clone_size: .; j_call: TRBJ2-1; d_call: TRBD2; cdr3_aa: CASSPGLAVLDEQFF; cdr3_nt: TGTGCCAGCAGCCCGGGACTAGCGGTCTTGGATGAGCAGTTCTTC
v_call: TRBV5-1; clone_size: .; j_call: TRBJ2-1; d_call: .; cdr3_aa: CASSLGGGAHNEQFF; cdr3_nt: TGCGCCAGCAGCTTGGGAGGGGGGGCCCACAATGAGCAGTTCTTC
v_call: TRBV14; clone_size: .; j_call: TRBJ1-6; d_call: TRBD1; cdr3_aa: CASSLGQENSPLHF; cdr3_nt: TGTGCCAGCAGCCTCGGACAGGAGAATTCACCCCTCCACTTT
v_call: TRBV20-1; clone_size: .; j_call: TRBJ1-2; d_call: .; cdr3_aa: CSAADWGYTF; cdr3_nt: TGCAGTGCTGCCGACTGGGGCTACACCTTC
v_call: TRBV9; clone_size: .; j_call: TRBJ1-4; d_call: .; cdr3_aa: CASSVDSANEKLFF; cdr3_nt: TGTGCCAGCAGCGTAGACTCTGCTAATGAAAAACTGTTTTTT
v_call: TRBV7-2; clone_size: .; j_call: TRBJ2-3; d_call: TRBD2; cdr3_aa: CASSIVAGGSDTQYF; cdr3_nt: TGTGCCAGCAGCATAGTCGCGGGAGGTTCAGATACGCAGTATTTT
v_call: TRBV19; clone_size: .; j_call: TRBJ2-4; d_call: .; cdr3_aa: CASKMGAARDIQYF; cdr3_nt: TGTGCCAGTAAAATGGGGGCCGCGAGGGACATTCAGTACTTC
v_call: TRBV6-1; clone_size: few; j_call: TRBJ1-1; d_call: .; cdr3_aa: CASSIRELTEAFF; cdr3_nt: TGTGCCAGCAGTATCCGGGAACTCACTGAAGCTTTCTTT
v_call: TRBV6-6; clone_size: few; j_call: TRBJ2-7; d_call: .; cdr3_aa: CASSYSIDYGYEQYF; cdr3_nt: TGTGCCAGCAGTTACTCGATAGACTACGGCTACGAGCAGTACTTC
v_call: TRBV7-2; clone_size: .; j_call: TRBJ1-2; d_call: TRBD1; cdr3_aa: CASSPRWQGAGGYTF; cdr3_nt: TGTGCCAGCAGCCCCCGGTGGCAGGGGGCCGGGGGCTACACCTTC